This is a list of T cell receptor beta chains from one sample in a study of response to subunit inactivated influenza vaccine. From the RT-PCR reads, TCRdb called clonotypes with MiXCR, one entry per CDR3 protein. The sample lists around 850,000 distinct CDR3 sequences; approximately 17% were seen once. The sample was PBMCs from blood, taken about 5 days after vaccination. The receptors stem from a man between 45 and 60 years old who received an inactivated influenza vaccine. The CDR3 runs from the conserved cysteine through the conserved F or W. The D gene is left open where the match is weak. Clone size appears in some rows only: once, few, many, or a class for an expanded clone.

clone size,J gene,V gene,D gene,CDR3 DNA,CDR3 protein
few,TRBJ2-7,TRBV5-5,TRBD1,TGTGCCAGCAGCTCGGCCCGGACAGGGGGTCGTTACGAGCAGTACTTC,CASSSARTGGRYEQYF
-,TRBJ2-7,TRBV2,-,TGTGCCAGCAGTCGCCGGGGGTTAAGCTCCTACGAGCAGTACTTC,CASSRRGLSSYEQYF
-,TRBJ2-1,TRBV9,TRBD2,TGTGCCAGCAGCCCTCAGCGGGAGATCTATTACAATGAGCAGTTCTTC,CASSPQREIYYNEQFF
few,TRBJ2-2,TRBV12-3/TRBV12-4,-,TGTGCCAGCAGTTTAAACCGGCCGGGGCTGTTTTTT,CASSLNRPGLFF
-,TRBJ2-1,TRBV20-1,TRBD2,TGCAGTGCTGCGATTTCCGGGAGGACTGAGCAGTTCTTC,CSAAISGRTEQFF
few,TRBJ2-1,TRBV20-1,-,TGCAGTGCTAGCCGGGGGTCCGGCTACAATGAGCAGTTCTTC,CSASRGSGYNEQFF
-,TRBJ2-5,TRBV7-9,TRBD1,TGTGCCAGCAGAACAGGACAGGCTACCGAGACCCAGTACTTC,CASRTGQATETQYF
-,TRBJ2-1,TRBV5-1,TRBD2,TGCGCCAGCAGCTACAATAGCGGGAGGGAGTACAATGAGCAGTTCTTC,CASSYNSGREYNEQFF
-,TRBJ2-7,TRBV12-3/TRBV12-4,TRBD2,TGTGCCAGCAGTTTCGGGACTAACTACTACGAGCAGTACTTC,CASSFGTNYYEQYF
-,TRBJ1-3,TRBV5-5,-,TGTGCCAGCAGCTTTCGAGGGGGAGGCTCTGGAAACACCATATATTTT,CASSFRGGGSGNTIYF
many,TRBJ2-7,TRBV12-3/TRBV12-4,TRBD2,TGTGCCAGCAGCCAGGGACTAGCGGGAGTCGAGCAGTACTTC,CASSQGLAGVEQYF
-,TRBJ2-3,TRBV5-1,-,TGCGCCAGCAGCTTTAACCCGACAGGCACAGATACGCAGTATTTT,CASSFNPTGTDTQYF
few,TRBJ2-5,TRBV7-9,TRBD1,TGTGCCAGCACCCCGGGACAGGGCCACCAAGAGACCCAGTACTTC,CASTPGQGHQETQYF
-,TRBJ2-2,TRBV15,-,TGTGCCACCAGCAGAGACAGGATTGGGGAGCTGTTTTTT,CATSRDRIGELFF
-,TRBJ2-1,TRBV12-3/TRBV12-4,-,TGTGCCAGCAGCCCGGAATATGAGCAGTTCTTC,CASSPEYEQFF
many,TRBJ2-1,TRBV20-1,-,TGCAGTGCTACCAACCGTGGAGATGAGCAGTTCTTC,CSATNRGDEQFF
few,TRBJ2-5,TRBV7-6,TRBD1,TGTGCCAGCAGCTTAGACAGGGGGCCGACGTCGACCCAGTACTTC,CASSLDRGPTSTQYF
few,TRBJ2-1,TRBV7-2,-,TGTGCCAGCAGCTACGGGACTGAGCAGTTCTTC,CASSYGTEQFF
few,TRBJ2-3,TRBV6-5,TRBD2,TGTGCCAGCAGTTACTCGAATCGAGCGGGAGCGGGAGATACGCAGTATTTT,CASSYSNRAGAGDTQYF
few,TRBJ2-5,TRBV7-3,-,TGTGCCAGCAGCTTAAGAGGGCTAGAGGCGGGAAGGATGCAAGAGACCCAGTACTTC,CASSLRGLEAGRMQETQYF
-,TRBJ2-5,TRBV24-1,-,TGTGCCACCAGTGACGCGGCGAGGTCCGGGGGAGAGACCCAGTACTTC,CATSDAARSGGETQYF
many,TRBJ2-1,TRBV14,-,TGTGCCAGCAGCACGACAGCCGGGAGCTCCTACAATGAGCAGTTCTTC,CASSTTAGSSYNEQFF
-,TRBJ2-7,TRBV5-1,-,TGCGCCAGCAGCGTCGGGGGCCCTATGCTCTCCTACGAGCAGTACTTC,CASSVGGPMLSYEQYF
few,TRBJ2-7,TRBV12-5,TRBD1,TGTGCTAGTGGTTTGGCCCGACAGGGCCAATCCTACGAGCAGTACTTC,CASGLARQGQSYEQYF
many,TRBJ1-1,TRBV5-1,-,TGCGCCAGCAGCTTGGATAGGTTTAGAGGACAGAACACTGAAGCTTTCTTT,CASSLDRFRGQNTEAFF
-,TRBJ1-2,TRBV5-1,-,TGCGCCAGCAGCTTGGAGAGAGCAGCTAACTATGGCTACACCTTC,CASSLERAANYGYTF
-,TRBJ1-2,TRBV20-1,-,TGCAGTGCTAGAGATCTCGGAACGCTCGTGGGTAATTACTATGGCTACACCTTC,CSARDLGTLVGNYYGYTF
few,TRBJ2-3,TRBV7-2,TRBD1,TGTGCCAGCAGCTTCAGACAGGGGGCGCGAGATACGCAGTATTTT,CASSFRQGARDTQYF